This T cell receptor (beta chain) was sequenced for a study of prognosis after radiotherapy for stage I lung cancer. By two-round multiplex PCR, the TCR beta CDR3 was amplified from genomic DNA. Primers targeting each individual TRBV and TRBJ gene were applied in first-round PCR. One entry per CDR3 protein, called by TCRdb with MiXCR from the multiplex PCR reads. This table has approximately 31,000 distinct CDR3 sequences, around 48% appearing once. This CDR3 spans 18 amino acids. Germline V lookup: CDR1 SGDLS, CDR2 YYNGEE. The junction had 14 bases not matched to a gene; V was cut back by 0 bases and J by 4 bases.

The sequencing used PBMCs, collected before or after stereotactic body radiation therapy (not recorded which). The V and J genes are TRBV9 and TRBJ2-7; TRBD1 aligns across 9 bases. The source of this sequence is a donor at least 50 years old with non-small cell lung cancer. This CDR3 reads CASSVAWTGETSVYEQYF. The CDR3 region has the DNA TGTGCCAGCAGCGTAGCCTGGACAGGGGAAACCTCTGTGTACGAGCAGTACTTC.